The clone carrying this TCR beta chain is deemed medium-sized. V was clipped by 5 bases and J by 2 bases; unmatched bases: 4. This CDR3 contains 14 residues. The germline V gene encodes CDR1 SGHTA and CDR2 FQGNSA. This record belongs to a study of early T cells in non-severe SARS-CoV-2 infection. As for the study in general: Sequencing targeted bulk RNA from unsorted whole blood, leaving chains unpaired.

TCRdb used MiXCR to reprocess the 5' RACE reads, holding one entry per CDR3 protein. The sample includes about 33,000 distinct CDR3 sequences, 5.7% of them seen just once. What was sequenced was whole blood. The chain combines TRBV7-2 with TRBJ2-3; 7 positions match TRBD1. The clonotype was recovered from an adult who was a healthcare worker with PCR-confirmed SARS-CoV-2 infection or an uninfected control (not recorded which). CDR3 in DNA: TGTGCCAGCAGCCGCGGACAGGCCACAGATACGCAGTATTTT. Translated: CASSRGQATDTQYF.